These T cell receptor beta chains were read from a single sample in a study of blood T cell repertoires in COVID-19. Clones were sequenced by immunoSEQ multiplex PCR, and TCRdb holds only the in-frame ones, with some missing. The table lists roughly 180,000 clones, roughly 90% of them singletons. The sequencing sample was made of PBMCs or T cells enriched from blood (not recorded which). Every receptor here comes from a woman in her twenties or thirties who had recovered from COVID-19. The CDR3 runs from the conserved cysteine through the conserved F or W. Each record gives: clone size, J gene, V gene, D gene, CDR3 length, CDR3 DNA, CDR3 protein. A D gene is named only where the DNA matches it firmly. The size field is filled for only some rows; it gives once, few, many or a size class.

>-|TRBJ2-7|TRBV7-9|TRBD1|13
TGTGCCAGCAGCCCCCCAGGGGGCCACGAGCAGTACTTC
CASSPPGGHEQYF
>-|TRBJ1-2|TRBV6-5|-|14
TGTGCCAGCAGTTACGGAGACGGCTTAAATGGCTACACCTTC
CASSYGDGLNGYTF
>-|TRBJ2-2|TRBV3-1/TRBV3-2|TRBD2|19
TGTGCCAGCAGCCAAGGACTTCTGCGAGCGGGGGGGTACACCGGGGAGCTGTTTTTT
CASSQGLLRAGGYTGELFF
>few|TRBJ1-1|TRBV9|-|13
TGTGCCAGCAGCGTACAGGGTAGCACTGAAGCTTTCTTT
CASSVQGSTEAFF
>-|TRBJ1-3|TRBV12-3/TRBV12-4|-|12
TGTGCCAGCACAGGCGATCGAAACACCATATATTTT
CASTGDRNTIYF
>once|TRBJ1-2|TRBV4-1|-|14
TGCGCCAGCAGGGTGGCAGGGGCGCATGATGGCTACACCTTC
CASRVAGAHDGYTF
>-|TRBJ2-7|TRBV7-6|TRBD1|15
TGTGCCAGCAGCTTAGGACAGGGGAAGGTCTATGAGCAGTACTTC
CASSLGQGKVYEQYF
>few|TRBJ1-2|TRBV14|-|16
TGTGCCAGCAGCCAGCAGAGAGGCCGATATAACTATGGCTACACCTTC
CASSQQRGRYNYGYTF
>-|TRBJ1-4|TRBV3-1/TRBV3-2|TRBD1|14
TGTGCCAGCAGCCGGGGACAGGGGCAGGAAAAACTGTTTTTT
CASSRGQGQEKLFF
>-|TRBJ1-4|TRBV28|TRBD1|16
TGTGCCAGCAGTTTCCGGGACAGCCACCCTAATGAAAAACTGTTTTTT
CASSFRDSHPNEKLFF
>-|TRBJ2-4|TRBV7-2|-|16
TGTGCCAGCAGCTTAGCGATCGGTAGCGAGCCAAACATTCAGTACTTC
CASSLAIGSEPNIQYF
>-|TRBJ2-7|TRBV5-4|TRBD1|13
TGTGCCAGCAGCCGACAGGGCCCCTACGAGCAGTACTTC
CASSRQGPYEQYF
>-|TRBJ2-5|TRBV9|TRBD1|15
TGTGCCAGCAGCGAACGGACAGGGCATGAAGAGACCCAGTACTTC
CASSERTGHEETQYF
>-|TRBJ2-7|TRBV6-5|TRBD2|15
TGTGCCAGCAGGCGCGGGAGAGGAGGATCCTACGAGCAGTACTTC
CASRRGRGGSYEQYF
>-|TRBJ2-1|TRBV29-1|-|13
TGCAGCGTTGTACAAAGGAGGTACAATGAGCAGTTCTTC
CSVVQRRYNEQFF
>-|TRBJ1-3|TRBV7-2|TRBD1|17
TGTGCCAGCAGCTTACCAGGACAGGGACCCTCTGGAAACACCATATATTTT
CASSLPGQGPSGNTIYF
>-|TRBJ1-1|TRBV7-9|TRBD1|15
TGTGCCAGCAGCACCCCAACAGGGGCGAACACTGAAGCTTTCTTT
CASSTPTGANTEAFF
>-|TRBJ1-1|TRBV27|-|17
TGTGCCAGCACAAACCGCCCCCTACAGATCATGAACACTGAAGCTTTCTTT
CASTNRPLQIMNTEAFF
>few|TRBJ1-1|TRBV29-1|-|14
TGCAGCGTTGAAGTGGCAGGCTATAACACTGAAGCTTTCTTT
CSVEVAGYNTEAFF
>-|TRBJ2-7|TRBV30|-|11
TGTGCCTGGAGTGAACAGTCGAAGCAGTACTTC
CAWSEQSKQYF
>once|TRBJ1-5|TRBV2|TRBD1|14
TGTGCCACAGATAATCGACAGGGTAATCAGCCCCAGCATTTT
CATDNRQGNQPQHF
>-|TRBJ2-6|TRBV4-2|TRBD1|18
TGTGCCAGCAGCCGTCCGGGACAGGGGGCTTCTGGGGCCAACGTCCTGACTTTC
CASSRPGQGASGANVLTF
>-|TRBJ1-2|TRBV9|-|14
TGTGCCAGCAGCGTAGTTACAGGGATAGGAGGCTACACCTTC
CASSVVTGIGGYTF
>-|TRBJ2-1|TRBV12-5|-|16
TGTGCTAGTGGCCCCTCAATCGGGGTCTCCTACAATGAGCAGTTCTTC
CASGPSIGVSYNEQFF
>once|TRBJ2-1|TRBV7-2|TRBD2|13
TGTGCCACCAACGTCGGGGGGGAGAATGAGCAGTTCTTC
CATNVGGENEQFF
>few|TRBJ1-1|TRBV18|TRBD1|16
TGTGCCAGCTCACCAGGACAGGGGAGCTTTGGCACTGAAGCTTTCTTT
CASSPGQGSFGTEAFF
>-|TRBJ1-4|TRBV4-1|-|15
TGCGCCAGCAGCCAAGACGCGGAGGCTGGTGAAAAACTGTTTTTT
CASSQDAEAGEKLFF
>-|TRBJ1-2|TRBV5-4|TRBD1|15
TGTGCCAGCAGCTTACCGGGACAGGGGGCGGGCGGCTACACCTTC
CASSLPGQGAGGYTF
>few|TRBJ1-2|TRBV29-1|TRBD1|15
TGCAGCGTTGAAGATCGAATACAGGGGGGAGATGGCTACACCTTC
CSVEDRIQGGDGYTF
>-|TRBJ2-1|TRBV4-1|TRBD2|20
TGCGCCAGCAGCCCACCCACCGGGACTATCAAGGCGAACATGGGAAATGAGCAGTTCTTC
CASSPPTGTIKANMGNEQFF
>-|TRBJ2-7|TRBV2|-|11
TGTGCCAGCAGTCTAGAATCCGAGCAGTACTTC
CASSLESEQYF
>-|TRBJ2-5|TRBV13|TRBD2|15
TGTGCCAGCAGCTTAACGCGGGGGGCGGGGGAGACCCAGTACTTC
CASSLTRGAGETQYF
>-|TRBJ1-1|TRBV3-1/TRBV3-2|-|11
TGTGCCAGCAGCCAAGCGGGGGAAGCTTTCTTT
CASSQAGEAFF
>-|TRBJ2-2|TRBV7-9|TRBD2|16
TGTGCCAGCAGCTTAGATACTAGCGTCTACACCGGGGAGCTGTTTTTT
CASSLDTSVYTGELFF
>-|TRBJ2-5|TRBV4-2|-|18
TGTGCCAGCAGCCTCGTAAGTAGCGCGGGACGCCCTGGTGAGACCCAGTACTTC
CASSLVSSAGRPGETQYF
>-|TRBJ2-5|TRBV28|-|14
TGTGCCAGCACCAAAGGACGGGAACCAGAGACCCAGTACTTC
CASTKGREPETQYF
>-|TRBJ1-2|TRBV28|-|14
TGTGCCAGCAGTGCCCCGGGACAAAGCTATGGCTACACCTTC
CASSAPGQSYGYTF
>once|TRBJ2-1|TRBV2|-|15
TGTGCCAGCAGAACCCCGGGGGTCTCGTACAATGAGCAGTTCTTC
CASRTPGVSYNEQFF
>-|TRBJ1-5|TRBV4-2|-|12
TGTGCCAGCAGCCAAGGAGGAAAGCCCCAGCATTTT
CASSQGGKPQHF
>-|TRBJ2-4|TRBV11-3|-|14
TGTGCCAGCAGCACCGGGAATTCCAAAAACATTCAGTACTTC
CASSTGNSKNIQYF
>-|TRBJ2-3|TRBV6-4|-|15
TGTGCCAGCAGTGCCAGTGGGAGTGGAACAGATACGCAGTATTTT
CASSASGSGTDTQYF
>-|TRBJ2-5|TRBV19|TRBD1|16
TGTGCCAGTAGTAAGAGGCGGGACAGGGCCCAAGAGACCCAGTACTTC
CASSKRRDRAQETQYF
>once|TRBJ2-3|TRBV18|-|13
TGTGCCAGCTCACCATCGAGGGCAGATACGCAGTATTTT
CASSPSRADTQYF
>-|TRBJ1-2|TRBV28|TRBD1|16
TGTGCCAGCAGTTGGGCCCACAGGGGCACCTCGTATGGCTACACCTTC
CASSWAHRGTSYGYTF
>-|TRBJ2-5|TRBV5-1|TRBD2|16
TGCGCCAGCAGCTCGGGACTAGCGGGGCCAAGGGAGACCCAGTACTTC
CASSSGLAGPRETQYF
>-|TRBJ2-3|TRBV9|TRBD2|14
TGTGCCAGCAGCGGGACTAGCGGGGCGGATACGCAGTATTTT
CASSGTSGADTQYF
>-|TRBJ1-2|TRBV19|TRBD1|14
TGTGCCAGTAGTATTAACAGGGGACCCTATGGCTACACCTTC
CASSINRGPYGYTF